Below, 10 T cell receptor beta chains from the same sample are listed, as sequenced in a study of blood T cell repertoires in COVID-19. The table came from immunoSEQ multiplex PCR; TCRdb's copy has only in-frame clones and leaves some out. The sample yields some 510,000 clones, approximately 90% seen once. Sequenced input: PBMCs or T cells enriched from blood (not recorded which). Receptors originate from a middle-aged woman who had recovered from COVID-19.

This sequence joins TRBV5-4 and TRBJ2-1; 7 bases are a match to TRBD2. This CDR3 comprises 13 residues. With 3 bases clipped from V and 11 bases from J, the junction kept 8 bases outside the gene matches. CDR1 is SGHNT and CDR2 is YYREEE in the germline V gene (reference sequence). CDR3 in amino acids: CASSYPWGGKQFF. The CDR3 coding sequence is TGTGCCAGCAGCTACCCTTGGGGGGGTAAGCAGTTCTTC.

The chain uses TRBV7-9 and TRBJ2-3; 12 bases match TRBD2. J was trimmed by 4 bases and V by 1 base; bases with no gene match: 0. CDR3 length: 15 residues. Germline CDR1 SEHNR, CDR2 FQNEAQ (reference sequence). The CDR3 region is CASSLGTSGADTQYF. CDR3 sequence (DNA): TGTGCCAGCAGCTTAGGGACTAGCGGGGCAGATACGCAGTATTTT.

CDR3 sequence (DNA): TGTGCCAGCAGCTTAACGGAGAACTATGGCTACACCTTC. It encodes CASSLTENYGYTF. The chain links TRBV11-2 to TRBJ1-2; D is unresolved. The CDR3 totals 13 residues. Germline V gene lookup returns CDR1 SGHAT and CDR2 FQNNGV. The V end was cut by 2 bases, the J end by 2 bases, with 6 bases between.

The chain joins TRBV7-9 to TRBJ1-2; no reliable D call. The V gene lost 1 base and the J gene lost 8 bases, with 11 bases spanning the gap. This CDR3 has 13 residues. The germline gives CDR1 SEHNR, CDR2 FQNEAQ (reference sequence). CDR3 in amino acids: CASSLDTGSGYTF. The CDR3 bases are TGTGCCAGCAGCTTAGACACGGGGAGCGGCTACACCTTC.

As DNA, the CDR3 is TGCAGCTCCATTCCGGGAGGTCTGAACACTGAAGCTTTCTTT. Translating it yields CSSIPGGLNTEAFF. The rearrangement links TRBV29-1 to TRBJ1-1; D is unresolved. V lost 8 bases, J lost 0 bases, and 16 bases lay in between. CDR1 and CDR2 (germline): SQVTM, ANQGSEA. The CDR3 runs to 14 residues. Based on the CDR3 plus reference TRBV29-1 and TRBJ1-1, the full variable domain is SAVISQKPSRDICQRGTSLTIQCQVDSQVTMMFWYRQQPGQSLTLIATANQGSEATYESGFVIDKFPISRPNLTFSTLTVSNMSPEDSSIYLCSSIPGGLNTEAFFGQGTRLTVV.

This rearrangement joins TRBV7-2 to TRBJ2-3; D not certain. This CDR3 contains 16 residues. Germline V gene lookup returns CDR1 SGHTA and CDR2 FQGNSA. V gave up 0 bases and J gave up 2 bases, with 12 bases separating them. This CDR3 is CASSLAAYGTTDTQYF. The DNA of the CDR3 is TGTGCCAGCAGCTTAGCTGCCTACGGTACCACAGATACGCAGTATTTT.

V is TRBV3-1 (or the pseudogene TRBV3-2) and J is TRBJ2-7, with TRBD1 identical over 7 bases. Per germline, CDR1 LGHDT and CDR2 YNNKEL (reference sequence). Trimming at V came to 4 bases and at J to 6 bases, leaving 6 bases not matched to a gene. The CDR3 sequence is 13 residues long. The CDR3 sequence is CASSLYRGSEQYF. The CDR3 nucleotides are TGTGCCAGCAGCCTCTACAGGGGTTCCGAGCAGTACTTC.

V is TRBV4-3 and J is TRBJ2-1; weak D call: TRBD2 (5 bases). The CDR3 is 20 residues long. Germline CDR1 and CDR2: LGHNA and YSLEER. Trimming left V 4 bases short and J 0 bases short, with 25 bases between. CDR3 bases: TGCGCCAGCAGCCTTTATAGCGATTTACGATCATTTAGCTCCTACAATGAGCAGTTCTTC. Translated: CASSLYSDLRSFSSYNEQFF.

This chain uses TRBV3-1 (or the pseudogene TRBV3-2) with TRBJ1-2; no clear D. V was shortened by 0 bases and J by 6 bases, with 17 bases between the two germline ends. The CDR3 consists of 16 residues. CDR1 is LGHDT, CDR2 YNNKEL, per germline (reference sequence). The CDR3 reads CASSQDLNAARDGYTF. Here the CDR3 DNA reads TGTGCCAGCAGCCAAGATCTAAATGCCGCGAGGGATGGCTACACCTTC.

V gene TRBV5-1 combines with J gene TRBJ2-6; TRBD1 matches at 7 bases. Losses at the gene ends were 1 base for V and 0 bases for J; bases not matched to a gene: 13. CDR1 SGHRS and CDR2 YFSETQ come from the germline V gene. The CDR3 covers 20 residues. The CDR3 nucleotides are TGCGCCAGCAGCTTGTTGCCAACAGGGGTGGTTTTCTCTGGGGCCAACGTCCTGACTTTC. Translating it yields CASSLLPTGVVFSGANVLTF. Using reference TRBV5-1 and TRBJ2-6 for the parts outside the CDR3, the full variable domain is KAGVTQTPRYLIKTRGQQVTLSCSPISGHRSVSWYQQTPGQGLQFLFEYFSETQRNKGNFPGRFSGRQFSNSRSEMNVSTLELGDSALYLCASSLLPTGVVFSGANVLTFGAGSRLTVL.